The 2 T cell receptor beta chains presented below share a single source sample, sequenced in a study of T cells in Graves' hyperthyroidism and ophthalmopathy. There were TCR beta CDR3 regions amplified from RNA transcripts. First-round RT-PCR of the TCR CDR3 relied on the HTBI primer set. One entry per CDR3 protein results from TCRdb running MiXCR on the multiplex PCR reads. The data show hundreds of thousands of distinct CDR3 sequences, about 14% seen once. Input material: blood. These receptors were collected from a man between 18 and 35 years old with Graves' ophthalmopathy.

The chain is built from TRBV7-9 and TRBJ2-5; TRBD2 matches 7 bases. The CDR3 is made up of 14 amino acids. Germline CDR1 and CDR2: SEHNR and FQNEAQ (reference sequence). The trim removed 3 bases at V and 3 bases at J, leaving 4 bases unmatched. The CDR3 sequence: CASSFGTTKETQYF. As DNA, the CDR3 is TGTGCCAGCAGCTTCGGGACTACCAAAGAGACCCAGTACTTC.

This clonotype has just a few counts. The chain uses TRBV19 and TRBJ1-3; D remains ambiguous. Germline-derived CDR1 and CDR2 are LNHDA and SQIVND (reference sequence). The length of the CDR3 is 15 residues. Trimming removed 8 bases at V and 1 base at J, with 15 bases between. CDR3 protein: CASGYTAESGNTIYF. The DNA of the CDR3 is TGTGCCAGTGGGTATACGGCTGAATCTGGAAACACCATATATTTT.